This is a list of T cell receptor beta chains from one sample in a study of blood T cell repertoires in COVID-19. Measured with immunoSEQ multiplex PCR; TCRdb has only the in-frame clones, and not every one. The sample lists around 160,000 clones; around 85% were seen once. Sequenced material: peripheral blood. These receptor sequences come from a man aged 55 to 69 with acute or convalescent COVID-19. Both conserved end residues are part of each CDR3. The D gene is left open where the match is weak.

j_call,d_call,v_call,cdr3_length,cdr3_aa
TRBJ2-2,.,TRBV7-3,13,CASSFRHAGELFF
TRBJ2-7,TRBD2,TRBV4-1,17,CASSQVSGRASSYEQYF
TRBJ2-4,TRBD1,TRBV19,17,CASRPRDSVQAKNIQYF
TRBJ1-1,.,TRBV11-2,15,CASSFRDMRNTEAFF
TRBJ1-5,.,TRBV19,17,CASTFFRGGIGNQPQHF
TRBJ2-2,TRBD1,TRBV27,15,CASSTDRGATGELFF
TRBJ1-6,.,TRBV28,14,CASGSDLRGSPLHF
TRBJ2-7,.,TRBV9,14,CASSPGQGAYEQYF
TRBJ1-6,.,TRBV30,14,CAWSRGSYNSPLHF
TRBJ2-5,TRBD1,TRBV5-1,14,CASSAGTAQETQYF
TRBJ2-1,TRBD2,TRBV27,15,CASSSTSGSYNEQFF
TRBJ2-5,TRBD2,TRBV19,20,CASSIRGTSGSVSGQETQYF
TRBJ2-1,TRBD2,TRBV3-1/TRBV3-2,16,CASSPQREVWMNEQFF
TRBJ2-1,TRBD2,TRBV4-1,15,CASSQIAGDQDEQFF
TRBJ2-7,TRBD1,TRBV28,16,CASSRRDRYLPYEQYF
TRBJ1-2,TRBD1,TRBV28,16,CASTLTPGTGFRGYTF
TRBJ1-2,TRBD1,TRBV19,14,CASSIRNRGDGYTF
TRBJ1-1,.,TRBV28,14,CASTRPGDNTEAFF
TRBJ2-5,.,TRBV19,12,CASSPVGGTQYF
TRBJ2-3,.,TRBV11-3,14,CASSLGQVPHTQYF
TRBJ1-6,.,TRBV5-4,13,CASSLGRDSPLHF
TRBJ2-1,TRBD2,TRBV5-1,15,CASSLAGLAGGEQFF
TRBJ1-4,TRBD1,TRBV7-9,14,CASSATGGREKLFF
TRBJ2-1,TRBD2,TRBV29-1,15,CSVEWTSGRSYEQFF
TRBJ2-7,TRBD1,TRBV10-2,14,CASRAGTGYREQYF
TRBJ1-2,.,TRBV6-1,13,CASSEARGNGYTF
TRBJ2-1,.,TRBV18,15,CASSPQSSFWNEQFF
TRBJ2-2,TRBD1,TRBV7-9,14,CASSFKQGAGELFF
TRBJ1-5,.,TRBV6-1,15,CASSERGWGNQPQHF
TRBJ2-2,.,TRBV27,14,CASSFTGLSGELFF
TRBJ1-4,.,TRBV28,14,CASSLSGFNEKLFF
TRBJ1-1,.,TRBV30,13,CAWSGTTHTEAFF
TRBJ2-2,.,TRBV4-2,14,CASSQPGGTGELFF
TRBJ2-5,TRBD1,TRBV20-1,11,CSARDRDRGHF
TRBJ1-1,TRBD1,TRBV5-1,14,CASSSQGLHTEAFF